The 10 T cell receptor beta chains below come from one sample, sequenced in a study of cytotoxic CD8 clonotypes in ibrutinib-treated CLL. TCRdb's table, derived via immunoSEQ multiplex PCR, lists solely in-frame clones and lacks some. Among 330,000 or so clones listed, about 61% were seen once. Source: PBMCs, taken after 36 months of ibrutinib treatment. These receptors originate from a human donor with chronic lymphocytic leukemia.

This sequence joins TRBV7-6 and TRBJ2-6; D is undetermined. V lost 0 bases and J lost 0, with 6 bases in between. The CDR3 is 16 residues long. Germline loops: CDR1 SGHVS, CDR2 FNYEAQ. The DNA of the CDR3 is TGTGCCAGCAGCTTAGCTGCCACCTCTGGGGCCAACGTCCTGACTTTC. This codes for CASSLAATSGANVLTF.

The gene calls are TRBV2 and TRBJ1-2; possibly TRBD1 for D (5 bases). The germline CDR1 and CDR2 sequences are SNHLY and FYNNEI. The germline V and J ends were trimmed by 6 bases and 4 bases, with 12 bases remaining between them. The CDR3 sequence is 13 residues long. CDR3 sequence: CASRWDGGYGYTF. The CDR3 DNA follows: TGTGCCAGCAGGTGGGACGGAGGCTATGGCTACACCTTC.

The chain recombines TRBV7-9 with TRBJ2-7; D is possibly TRBD2 (6 bases). Trimming took 5 bases from V and 7 from J, leaving 9 bases between them. CDR1 is SEHNR, CDR2 FQNEAQ, per germline (reference sequence). This CDR3 spans 11 amino acids. CDR3 DNA: TGTGCCAGCAGCCTCCGGGGGGAGCAGTACTTC. Translation: CASSLRGEQYF.

This chain links TRBV6-5 with TRBJ2-1; D is perhaps TRBD1 (5 bases). This CDR3 is 15 amino acids long. Trimming removed 0 bases at V and 4 bases at J, with 10 bases between. Germline CDR1 MNHEY, CDR2 SVGAGI. CDR3 DNA: TGTGCCAGCAGTTACTCAAGGGGCGCGTACAATGAGCAGTTCTTC. Protein product: CASSYSRGAYNEQFF.

The chain combines TRBV14 with TRBJ2-2; the D call may be TRBD1 or TRBD2 (7 bases each). The CDR3 runs 16 residues. The germline V gene has CDR1 SGHDN and CDR2 FVKESK. The V end was cut by 4 bases, the J end by 4 bases, with 16 bases between. The CDR3 here is CASSLRTGGSTGELFF. The CDR3 DNA reads TGTGCCAGCAGCCTTAGGACAGGCGGGAGCACCGGGGAGCTGTTTTTT.

This chain links TRBV5-8 with TRBJ1-3; D is ambiguous. Germline CDR1 and CDR2: SGHTS and YDEGEE. V lost 0 bases and J lost 2, with 12 bases in between. The CDR3 sequence is 16 residues long. The DNA of the CDR3 is TGTGCCAGCAGCTTGGATTTAAAAGCGACTGGAAACACCATATATTTT. This codes for CASSLDLKATGNTIYF.

The chain carries TRBV13 and TRBJ2-2; D is ambiguous. Trimming removed 4 bases at V and 7 bases at J, with 13 bases between. This CDR3 comprises 14 residues. From germline, CDR1 is PRHDT and CDR2 FYEKMQ (reference sequence). Here the CDR3 reads CASSSGLAVGELFF. CDR3 sequence (DNA): TGTGCCAGCAGCTCTGGATTGGCCGTCGGGGAGCTGTTTTTT.

The chain couples TRBV28 to TRBJ2-3; possible D gene TRBD1, 6 bases. Germline-derived CDR1 and CDR2 are MDHEN and SYDVKM. The CDR3 loop spans 17 amino acids. Trimming removed 6 bases at V and 0 bases at J, with 19 bases between. CDR3 sequence reads: CASRPRQARTSTDTQYF. The CDR3 DNA follows: TGTGCCAGCAGACCTCGACAGGCACGAACTAGCACAGATACGCAGTATTTT. Combining the CDR3 with reference TRBV28 and TRBJ2-3 gives the whole variable domain DVKVTQSSRYLVKRTGEKVFLECVQDMDHENMFWYRQDPGLGLRLIYFSYDVKMKEKGDIPEGYSVSREKKERFSLILESASTNQTSMYLCASRPRQARTSTDTQYFGPGTRLTVL.

The rearrangement joins TRBV11-2 to TRBJ2-1; no clear D. This CDR3 region has 15 residues. Germline CDR1 and CDR2: SGHAT and FQNNGV. V gave up 1 base and J gave up 2 bases, with 9 bases separating them. In nucleotides, the CDR3 is TGTGCCAGCAGCTTAGGTCTGAGTCCCTACAATGAGCAGTTCTTC. Encoded protein: CASSLGLSPYNEQFF.

The gene calls are TRBV25-1 and TRBJ1-4, with a weak D call TRBD1 (6 bases). The V end lost 7 bases, the J end lost 3 bases, and 18 bases lay between the germline ends. This CDR3 has 16 residues. Germline loops: CDR1 MGHDK, CDR2 SYGVNS. The CDR3 here is CASTDSRFLPNEKLFF. CDR3 nucleotides: TGTGCCAGCACGGACAGTCGGTTCCTCCCTAATGAAAAACTGTTTTTT.